The 18 T cell receptor beta chains below all came from one sample that was sequenced in a study of monozygotic twins with inflammatory bowel disease. TCRdb re-called the 5' RACE reads and catalogs CDR3 proteins one per entry, DNA excluded. This sample's clone table lists approximately 400,000 distinct CDR3 sequences. Sample: blood. These receptors originate from a human donor with ulcerative colitis or Crohn's disease, or a healthy co-twin of an affected twin (not recorded which).

The J gene is TRBJ2-5, the V gene TRBV5-1; TCRdb picks TRBD2, but there is no DNA to check that call. This CDR3 comprises 13 residues. Germline lookup yields CDR1 SGHRS and CDR2 YFSETQ. The CDR3 is CASTRAVQETQYF.

The genes are TRBV7-2 and TRBJ1-5; TCRdb names TRBD1, which stays unverified in the absence of DNA. The CDR3 has 16 amino acids. Germline V gene sequence: CDR1 SGHTA, CDR2 FQGNSA. This CDR3 is CASSLDGRGRTQPQHF.

The CDR3 sequence is CASRRDSGNQPQHF. This sequence joins TRBV12-3 or TRBV12-4 and TRBJ1-5; TCRdb proposes TRBD1, but this gene call is untestable without DNA. The CDR3 consists of 14 residues.

The V gene is TRBV5-1, the J gene TRBJ2-7. The germline V gene has CDR1 SGHRS and CDR2 YFSETQ. This CDR3 is built from 14 residues. CDR3 in amino acids: CASSLVTEAYEQYF. The complete variable domain, with remaining parts taken from reference TRBV5-1 and TRBJ2-7, reads KAGVTQTPRYLIKTRGQQVTLSCSPISGHRSVSWYQQTPGQGLQFLFEYFSETQRNKGNFPGRFSGRQFSNSRSEMNVSTLELGDSALYLCASSLVTEAYEQYFGPGTRLTVT.

The chain uses TRBV5-1 and TRBJ2-3; checking the TCRdb D call of TRBD1 is not possible without DNA. The CDR3 consists of 14 residues. Germline-derived CDR1 and CDR2 are SGHRS and YFSETQ. The CDR3 here is CASSLDTRADTQYF.

This chain joins TRBV4-1 and TRBJ2-7; with no DNA, the TCRdb D assignment of TRBD1 cannot be verified. Germline CDR1 MGHRA, CDR2 YSYEKL. The CDR3 extends over 14 amino acids. The CDR3 spells CASSPGQLLYEQYF.

V gene TRBV6-5 combines with J gene TRBJ1-6. CDR3 length: 17 amino acids. Germline assignment: CDR1 MNHEY and CDR2 SVGAGI. The CDR3 reads CASNSKGGKEADSPLHF.

The chain is built from TRBV6-1 and TRBJ1-2; the TCRdb D gene call, TRBD1, has no DNA to confirm it. Germline CDR1 MNHNS, CDR2 SASEGT. The CDR3 is 15 amino acids. The CDR3 reads CASSVIRVGGYGYTF.

This sequence joins TRBV5-1 and TRBJ1-2; lacking DNA, the TRBD1 call made by TCRdb goes unchecked. The CDR3 runs to 17 residues. The germline CDR1 and CDR2 sequences are SGHRS and YFSETQ. CDR3 in amino acids: CASSLGPDRGDLDGYTF.

The rearrangement uses TRBV9 and TRBJ1-1. The CDR3 loop spans 13 amino acids. Germline CDR1 is SGDLS and CDR2 is YYNGEE. The CDR3 sequence: CASSALSGTEAFF.

The chain couples TRBV13 to TRBJ2-7; no DNA is available, so the TRBD2 call from TCRdb remains unchecked. CDR3 size: 13 residues. Germline assignment: CDR1 PRHDT and CDR2 FYEKMQ (reference sequence). The CDR3 protein is CASSLELAGEQYF.

The genes are TRBV4-2 and TRBJ2-5; no DNA is available, so the TRBD2 call from TCRdb remains unchecked. This CDR3 is 16 amino acids long. The germline V gene encodes CDR1 LGHNA and CDR2 YNFKEQ. This chain's CDR3 is CASSQEGGGLTETQYF.

This chain links TRBV5-4 with TRBJ2-7; lacking DNA, the TRBD1 call made by TCRdb goes unchecked. Looked up from germline, CDR1 is SGHNT and CDR2 is YYREEE (reference sequence). The CDR3 is 13 residues long. CDR3 in amino acids: CASSQGQSYEQYF.

The gene calls are TRBV5-8 and TRBJ1-5. CDR3 length equals 14 residues. CDR1 SGHTS and CDR2 YDEGEE come from the germline V gene. The CDR3 spells CASSWWTVNQPQHF.

The chain is built from TRBV6-5 and TRBJ2-1; the TCRdb call, TRBD1, lacks DNA for checking. Germline-derived CDR1 and CDR2 are MNHEY and SVGAGI. CDR3 length: 16 residues. CDR3: CASSSPLGGVVNEQFF.

The chain recombines TRBV5-1 with TRBJ1-1; TCRdb lists TRBD1, though no DNA is available to test this call. This CDR3 has 14 amino acids. Germline V gene sequence: CDR1 SGHRS, CDR2 YFSETQ. CDR3 sequence reads: CASSRLGGSTEAFF.

The chain carries TRBV12-3 or TRBV12-4 and TRBJ2-7; the D gene TCRdb calls, TRBD2, cannot be checked with no DNA. There are 15 residues in the CDR3. CDR3 in amino acids: CASRGLAGGGYEQYF.

The chain uses TRBV5-1 and TRBJ2-7; TCRdb proposes TRBD2, but this gene call is untestable without DNA. Germline V gene lookup returns CDR1 SGHRS and CDR2 YFSETQ. CDR3 length equals 15 residues. Here the CDR3 reads CASSSPPEGTYEQYF.